These 30 T cell receptor beta chains share one sample of origin, sequenced in a study of response to subunit inactivated influenza vaccine. TCRdb called the RT-PCR reads again in MiXCR, with one record for every CDR3 protein. The sample lists about 800,000 distinct CDR3 sequences; approximately 22% were seen once. Sequenced material: PBMCs from blood, taken 5 days after vaccination. Receptors were obtained from a man in his fifties or sixties who received an inactivated influenza vaccine.

The V gene is TRBV7-8, the J gene TRBJ2-5, with D tentatively TRBD1 or TRBD2 (5 bases each). This CDR3 region has 20 residues. The germline gives CDR1 SGHVS, CDR2 FQNEAQ. The V gene lost 1 base and the J gene lost 6 bases, with 30 bases spanning the gap. The CDR3 protein is CASSLGFSGVWDPTSKTQYF. The CDR3 coding sequence is TGTGCCAGCAGCTTAGGGTTTTCGGGTGTGTGGGACCCAACTTCAAAGACCCAGTACTTC. The whole variable domain, remainder taken from reference TRBV7-8 and TRBJ2-5, is GAGVSQSPRYKVAKRGQDVALRCDPISGHVSLFWYQQALGQGPEFLTYFQNEAQLDKSGLPSDRFFAERPEGSVSTLKIQRTQQEDSAVYLCASSLGFSGVWDPTSKTQYFGPGTRLLVL.

The chain carries TRBV5-5 and TRBJ2-7; D possibly corresponds to TRBD2 (6 bases). There are 15 residues in the CDR3. Trimming left V 1 base short and J 1 base short, with 12 bases between. CDR1 is SGHKS and CDR2 is YYEKEE in the germline V gene (reference sequence). In nucleotides, the CDR3 is TGTGCCAGCAGCTTGTTCATTAGCGGATCCTACGAGCAGTACTTC. This encodes CASSLFISGSYEQYF.

The table lists this clonotype with a few counts. The chain recombines TRBV11-2 with TRBJ2-1; 8 positions match TRBD2. This CDR3 contains 16 residues. V shed 3 bases, J shed 8 bases, and the junction held 12 bases outside the gene matches. Germline loops: CDR1 SGHAT, CDR2 FQNNGV. For the CDR3, the DNA is TGTGCCAGCAGCTTGCCCGCTGGCGGGAGGACCCATGAGCAGTTCTTC. Its translation: CASSLPAGGRTHEQFF.

The chain carries TRBV20-1 and TRBJ1-5; D not resolved. The germline V gene encodes CDR1 DFQATT and CDR2 SNEGSKA (reference sequence). This CDR3 contains 12 residues. V lost 3 bases to trimming and J lost 6 bases, with 9 bases between them. The CDR3 DNA follows: TGCAGTGCTAGGCGGGGTAGTCAGCCCCAGCATTTT. Protein sequence: CSARRGSQPQHF.

This chain joins TRBV7-8 and TRBJ2-3; unclear D gene. The V end lost 5 bases, the J end lost 3 bases, and 9 bases lay between the germline ends. CDR3 length: 13 amino acids. Per germline, CDR1 SGHVS and CDR2 FQNEAQ. Here the CDR3 DNA reads TGTGCCAGCAGCAAACGATCGACAGATACGCAGTATTTT. It is translated as CASSKRSTDTQYF.

J is TRBJ1-2 and V is TRBV10-3; D may be TRBD1 (5 bases). The V gene's germline CDR1 is ENHRY and CDR2 SYGVKD. Trimming removed 6 bases at V and 4 bases at J, with 12 bases between. The CDR3 has 13 amino acids. This CDR3 reads CAISPGTGYGYTF. The CDR3 DNA reads TGTGCCATCAGCCCGGGCACAGGCTATGGCTACACCTTC.

The rearrangement joins TRBV14 to TRBJ2-2; tentatively, D is TRBD1 (5 bases). CDR1 and CDR2 (germline): SGHDN, FVKESK. Between the trimmed V and J ends, which lost 8 bases and 3 bases, there was a span of 13 bases. The CDR3 runs to 14 residues. In DNA, the CDR3 is TGTGCCAGCGGAGACAGTCCTTACACCGGGGAGCTGTTTTTT. Residues: CASGDSPYTGELFF.

V is TRBV29-1 and J is TRBJ2-5; 8 bases align to TRBD1. Trimming at V came to 2 bases and at J to 4 bases, leaving 3 bases not matched to a gene. Germline values: CDR1 SQVTM, CDR2 ANQGSEA. CDR3 size: 13 residues. Here the CDR3 DNA reads TGCAGCGTTGAAAGCAGGGGGCGAGAGACCCAGTACTTC. Translated: CSVESRGRETQYF.

This clonotype was detected a few times. The chain carries TRBV7-2 and TRBJ2-1; 8 bases match TRBD1. Losses at the gene ends were 4 bases for V and 4 bases for J; bases not matched to a gene: 9. Germline CDR1 SGHTA, CDR2 FQGNSA. The CDR3 is made up of 16 amino acids. DNA of the CDR3: TGTGCCAGCAGCTGGTCGCCGGACAGGGCTTACAATGAGCAGTTCTTC. Residues: CASSWSPDRAYNEQFF.

V is TRBV7-2 and J is TRBJ2-1, with a tentative D call TRBD1 (6 bases). The CDR3 is 15 residues long. The V gene's germline CDR1 is SGHTA and CDR2 FQGNSA. V lost 6 bases and J 6 bases, leaving 18 bases between the germline ends. CDR3 protein: CASSNHWGLSNEQFF. CDR3 DNA sequence: TGTGCCAGCAGTAACCACTGGGGGCTCAGCAATGAGCAGTTCTTC.

This clonotype was recorded a few times. The gene calls are TRBV4-2 and TRBJ2-1, with 12 bases aligning to TRBD2. The CDR3 has 19 residues. Germline V lookup: CDR1 LGHNA, CDR2 YNFKEQ. The trim removed 2 bases at V and 0 bases at J, leaving 8 bases unmatched. CDR3 region: CASSQKLAGGSISYNEQFF. CDR3 nucleotides: TGTGCCAGCAGCCAAAAACTAGCGGGGGGCTCAATCTCCTACAATGAGCAGTTCTTC.

With regard to this clonotype: This sequence may be a read error, since a much larger clone differs from it by one base. V is TRBV12-3 or TRBV12-4 and J is TRBJ1-2, with 7 bases that match TRBD1. The CDR3 is 15 residues long. J was trimmed by 1 base and V by 10 bases; bases with no gene match: 12. The CDR3 here is CAIRPRDRDNYGYTF. As DNA, the CDR3 is TGTGCCATCAGGCCCCGGGACAGAGATAACTATGGCTACACCTTC.

This clonotype showed up just a few times. The CDR3 reads CATSEGDRNFFRNTGELFF. In nucleotides, the CDR3 is TGTGCCACCAGTGAGGGAGACAGGAACTTCTTTAGGAACACCGGGGAGCTGTTTTTT. The chain is built from TRBV24-1 and TRBJ2-2, with D perhaps matching TRBD1 (6 bases). Germline lookup yields CDR1 KGHDR and CDR2 SFDVKD. The CDR3 has 19 residues. Trimming took 4 bases from V and 1 from J, leaving 21 bases between them.

This clonotype was picked up a small number of times. CDR3 nucleotide sequence: TGTGCCAGCAAAGTTTCCTCGGGGTATGGCACTGAAGCTTTCTTT. Encoded protein: CASKVSSGYGTEAFF. V usage is TRBV12-3 or TRBV12-4 and J usage is TRBJ1-1; D not resolved. This CDR3 spans 15 amino acids. The V end lost 7 bases, the J end lost 4 bases, and 19 bases lay between the germline ends.

The chain links TRBV2 to TRBJ1-1; 10 bases are a match to TRBD1. Losses at the gene ends were 7 bases for V and 1 base for J; bases not matched to a gene: 6. The CDR3 loop spans 15 amino acids. The germline gives CDR1 SNHLY, CDR2 FYNNEI. Here the CDR3 reads CASNRDRGSNTEAFF. The DNA for the CDR3 is TGTGCCAGCAACCGGGACAGGGGATCGAACACTGAAGCTTTCTTT.

The sample holds a few counts of this clonotype. The chain has TRBV5-1 and TRBJ2-7, with D maybe TRBD2 (5 bases). The CDR3 has 16 amino acids. The V gene's germline CDR1 is SGHRS and CDR2 YFSETQ. V was clipped by 4 bases and J by 0 bases, with 17 bases between them. In DNA form, the CDR3 reads TGCGCCAGCAGCCGGAATCCCGCGGGTAACTCCTACGAGCAGTACTTC. Amino acids: CASSRNPAGNSYEQYF. The variable domain in full, with the rest retrieved from reference TRBV5-1 and TRBJ2-7, is KAGVTQTPRYLIKTRGQQVTLSCSPISGHRSVSWYQQTPGQGLQFLFEYFSETQRNKGNFPGRFSGRQFSNSRSEMNVSTLELGDSALYLCASSRNPAGNSYEQYFGPGTRLTVT.

This clonotype was counted between two and nine times. V and J are TRBV29-1 and TRBJ1-1; D uncertain. There are 13 residues in the CDR3. Germline V gene lookup returns CDR1 SQVTM and CDR2 ANQGSEA. The V end lost 8 bases, the J end lost 2 bases, and 15 bases lay between the germline ends. The CDR3 DNA is TGCAGCCTTCGAAAGTCCCTCAACACTGAAGCTTTCTTT. Translated, it gives CSLRKSLNTEAFF.

This chain uses TRBV28 with TRBJ2-7; 7 bases match TRBD1. CDR1 and CDR2 from the germline V gene are MDHEN and SYDVKM. The CDR3 totals 14 residues. The ends lost 7 bases at V and 4 bases at J; junction bases unmatched: 10. CDR3 in amino acids: CASTLPGQIYEQYF. For the CDR3, the DNA is TGTGCCAGCACCCTCCCGGGACAGATTTACGAGCAGTACTTC.

A single count supports this clonotype. This chain uses TRBV6-2 or TRBV6-3 with TRBJ2-1; 10 bases align to TRBD2. The V gene's germline CDR1 is MNHEY and CDR2 SVGEGT. Trimming took 2 bases from V and 7 from J; bases not matched to a gene: 8. CDR3 length equals 16 residues. CDR3 sequence (DNA): TGTGCCAGCAGTTACAAACTAGCGGGGTATCGGAATGAGCAGTTCTTC. It yields the protein CASSYKLAGYRNEQFF.

This clonotype has just a few counts. This sequence joins TRBV5-1 and TRBJ2-1; 7 bases map to TRBD2. The CDR3 totals 16 residues. Germline V CDR1 and CDR2: SGHRS, YFSETQ. Trimming at V came to 1 base and at J to 2 bases, leaving 6 bases not matched to a gene. The CDR3: CASSLNERGAYNEQFF. CDR3 nucleotide sequence: TGCGCCAGCAGCTTGAATGAGCGGGGTGCCTACAATGAGCAGTTCTTC.

This clonotype was picked up a small number of times. This chain joins TRBV6-1 and TRBJ1-1, with 9 bases lining up with TRBD1. V shed 1 base, J shed 6 bases, and the junction held 3 bases outside the gene matches. Germline assignment: CDR1 MNHNS and CDR2 SASEGT. There are 14 residues in the CDR3. This chain's CDR3 is CASSEVWDRAEAFF. DNA of the CDR3: TGTGCCAGCAGTGAAGTCTGGGACAGGGCTGAAGCTTTCTTT.

V usage is TRBV24-1 and J usage is TRBJ2-3; D is perhaps TRBD2 (6 bases). There are 16 residues in the CDR3. CDR1 KGHDR and CDR2 SFDVKD come from the germline V gene. V lost 1 base, J lost 1 base, and 11 bases lay in between. The CDR3 DNA follows: TGTGCCACCAGTGATTTCCCAGGGACTGGCACAGATACGCAGTATTTT. It translates to CATSDFPGTGTDTQYF.

This chain links TRBV4-1 with TRBJ1-5, with D hard to call. V was clipped by 3 bases and J by 0 bases, with 12 bases between them. The V gene's germline CDR1 is MGHRA and CDR2 YSYEKL. This CDR3 region has 16 residues. CDR3 sequence: CASSHNLQYSNQPQHF. CDR3 DNA sequence: TGCGCCAGCAGCCATAACTTACAGTATAGCAATCAGCCCCAGCATTTT.

This clonotype was seen only a few times. The CDR3 reads CSANAGTSDMNSPLHF. In nucleotides, the CDR3 is TGCAGTGCTAACGCCGGGACCTCCGATATGAATTCACCCCTCCACTTT. The chain is built from TRBV20-1 and TRBJ1-6; D is possibly TRBD1 (5 bases). V was clipped by 4 bases and J by 7 bases, with 20 bases between them. The germline gives CDR1 DFQATT, CDR2 SNEGSKA (reference sequence). This CDR3 comprises 16 residues.

The V and J genes are TRBV7-9 and TRBJ1-1; D remains ambiguous. The V and J ends lost 5 bases and 1 base respectively, with 11 bases between them. Germline V gene data show CDR1 as SEHNR and CDR2 as FQNEAQ (reference sequence). The CDR3 is made up of 14 amino acids. The DNA of the CDR3 is TGTGCCAGCAGCCCTCGGGCTAAGAACACTGAAGCTTTCTTT. Its translation: CASSPRAKNTEAFF. The whole variable domain, filled in from reference TRBV7-9 and TRBJ1-1, reads DTGVSQNPRHKITKRGQNVTFRCDPISEHNRLYWYRQTLGQGPEFLTYFQNEAQLEKSRLLSDRFSAERPKGSFSTLEIQRTEQGDSAMYLCASSPRAKNTEAFFGQGTRLTVV.

The table lists this clonotype with a few counts. This chain uses TRBV7-6 with TRBJ2-1; the match to TRBD2 covers 12 bases. The length of the CDR3 is 18 residues. Germline trimming cut 0 bases from V and 4 bases from J; bases unmatched to any gene: 7. From germline, CDR1 is SGHVS and CDR2 FNYEAQ. CDR3 protein: CASSLASPSGGAYNEQFF. CDR3 sequence (DNA): TGTGCCAGCAGCTTAGCGAGTCCTAGCGGGGGGGCTTACAATGAGCAGTTCTTC.

The chain has TRBV7-2 and TRBJ2-1; D possibly matches TRBD1 or TRBD2 (5 bases each). The germline V gene encodes CDR1 SGHTA and CDR2 FQGNSA. Trimming removed 4 bases from V and 6 bases from J, with 13 bases in between. The CDR3 sequence is 14 residues long. The CDR3 region has the DNA TGTGCCAGCAGCTCCGAGGGGCCCATCAATGAGCAGTTCTTC. Encoded protein: CASSSEGPINEQFF.

The chain uses TRBV6-1 and TRBJ1-1; no clear D gene. V lost 4 bases and J lost 0, with 6 bases in between. The CDR3 loop spans 13 amino acids. Germline lookup yields CDR1 MNHNS and CDR2 SASEGT. The CDR3 protein is CASSVRLNTEAFF. DNA for the CDR3: TGTGCCAGCAGTGTCCGATTGAACACTGAAGCTTTCTTT.

This clonotype was picked up a small number of times. This chain connects TRBV7-2 to TRBJ1-3, with D possibly TRBD1 on 5 matching bases. Germline V gene data show CDR1 as SGHTA and CDR2 as FQGNSA. CDR3 length: 15 amino acids. V gave up 3 bases and J gave up 0 bases, with 9 bases separating them. The chain's CDR3 is CASSFPGRSGNTIYF. The CDR3 nucleotides are TGTGCCAGCAGCTTCCCAGGGCGCTCTGGAAACACCATATATTTT.

This clonotype was counted between two and nine times. This chain uses TRBV12-3 or TRBV12-4 with TRBJ1-2, with D possibly being TRBD1 (5 bases). V was clipped by 5 bases and J by 4 bases, with 14 bases between them. The CDR3 totals 14 residues. CDR3 sequence: CASSPMGTVYGYTF. The CDR3 DNA sequence: TGTGCCAGCAGTCCCATGGGGACCGTCTATGGCTACACCTTC.